The entry that follows covers one T cell receptor (beta chain) sequence. Germline assignment: CDR1 SGHNT and CDR2 YENEEA. The CDR3 runs to 17 residues. The trim removed 0 bases at V and 2 bases at J, leaving 1 base unmatched. This record belongs to a study of cytomegalovirus exposure and HLA in healthy donors. The PCR had 60 Vbeta and 13 Jbeta primers. TCRdb keeps only in-frame clones here, not all; method: immunoSEQ multiplex PCR. This sample contains about 190,000 clones. The sequence derives from a woman in her 30s in good health and CMV-seropositive. Sequences were obtained from PBMCs. The chain recombines TRBV11-3 with TRBJ2-2; 12 bases match TRBD2. The CDR3 loop reads CASSLEGLAGNTGELFF. In DNA, the CDR3 is TGTGCCAGCAGCTTAGAAGGACTAGCGGGAAACACCGGGGAGCTGTTTTTT.